This is a list of T cell receptor beta chains from one sample in a study of cytomegalovirus exposure and HLA in healthy donors. Assay: immunoSEQ multiplex PCR; the TCRdb copy retains only in-frame clones and omits some. This table has around 300,000 clones, 72% appearing once. The sample taken for sequencing was PBMCs. The receptors come from a female donor in good health and CMV-seronegative. The CDR3 runs from the conserved cysteine through the conserved F or W. The D gene is left open where the match is weak. Clone size is not always given. Where it is, it says once, few, many or a class for expanded clones.

size: NA; D: TRBD1; V: TRBV2; J: TRBJ1-4; CDR3: CASSALRDRGEKLFF; DNA: TGTGCCAGCAGTGCTCTGAGGGACAGGGGTGAAAAACTGTTTTTT
size: NA; D: NA; V: TRBV6-1; J: TRBJ2-5; CDR3: CASGAGFGAQYF; DNA: TGTGCCAGCGGAGCGGGTTTCGGGGCCCAGTACTTC
size: NA; D: TRBD1; V: TRBV25-1; J: TRBJ2-7; CDR3: CASSGSGTGRYEQYF; DNA: TGTGCCAGCAGTGGATCCGGGACAGGGCGTTACGAGCAGTACTTC
size: NA; D: NA; V: TRBV25-1; J: TRBJ2-7; CDR3: CASSERDYEQYF; DNA: TGTGCCAGCAGTGAGCGGGACTACGAGCAGTACTTC
size: few; D: NA; V: TRBV5-1; J: TRBJ1-4; CDR3: CASSNPGIGTNEKLFF; DNA: TGCGCCAGCAGCAATCCCGGGATTGGAACTAATGAAAAACTGTTTTTT
size: few; D: TRBD2; V: TRBV28; J: TRBJ2-3; CDR3: CASSQGLAGTSTDTQYF; DNA: TGTGCCAGCAGCCAGGGACTAGCGGGGACAAGCACAGATACGCAGTATTTT
size: NA; D: NA; V: TRBV10-1; J: TRBJ2-2; CDR3: CASGPKSGANTGELFF; DNA: TGCGCCAGCGGTCCAAAGTCAGGGGCGAACACCGGGGAGCTGTTCTTT
size: NA; D: TRBD2; V: TRBV19; J: TRBJ2-1; CDR3: CASSPRDYAVIKEQFF; DNA: TGTGCCAGTAGTCCTAGGGACTACGCCGTTATTAAAGAGCAGTTCTTC
size: once; D: NA; V: TRBV4-1; J: TRBJ2-1; CDR3: CASSQVQGSYNEQFF; DNA: TGCGCCAGCAGCCAAGTCCAGGGCTCCTACAATGAGCAGTTCTTC
size: NA; D: TRBD1; V: TRBV6-1; J: TRBJ1-2; CDR3: CASNPGTGGRGYTF; DNA: TGTGCCAGCAACCCCGGGACAGGGGGCAGAGGCTACACCTTC
size: NA; D: TRBD1; V: TRBV28; J: TRBJ1-2; CDR3: CASRDRSSSNYGYTF; DNA: TGTGCCAGCAGGGACAGGTCCTCCTCTAACTATGGCTACACCTTC
size: once; D: NA; V: TRBV28; J: TRBJ2-2; CDR3: CASRTGNTGELFF; DNA: TGTGCCAGCAGGACAGGGAACACCGGGGAGCTGTTTTTT
size: NA; D: NA; V: TRBV5-1; J: TRBJ2-1; CDR3: CASSGEPKAVNEQFF; DNA: TGCGCCAGCAGCGGAGAACCCAAAGCTGTCAATGAGCAGTTCTTC
size: NA; D: TRBD2; V: TRBV25-1; J: TRBJ2-3; CDR3: CASSTSGGTDTQYF; DNA: TGTGCCAGCAGCACTAGCGGGGGCACAGATACGCAGTATTTT
size: NA; D: NA; V: TRBV5-1; J: TRBJ2-7; CDR3: CASSLVTGLSYEQYF; DNA: TGCGCCAGCAGCTTGGTTACTGGACTCTCCTACGAGCAGTACTTC
size: once; D: TRBD1; V: TRBV19; J: TRBJ1-5; CDR3: CASGTGRQPQHF; DNA: TGTGCCAGCGGGACAGGTCGACAGCCCCAGCATTTT
size: once; D: TRBD1; V: TRBV6-6; J: TRBJ1-2; CDR3: CASSYGNRGEDGYTF; DNA: TGTGCCAGCAGTTACGGGAACAGGGGAGAGGATGGCTACACCTTC
size: NA; D: NA; V: TRBV6-5; J: TRBJ1-3; CDR3: CASSQGYTIYF; DNA: TGTGCCAGCAGCCAGGGTTACACCATATATTTT
size: NA; D: NA; V: TRBV21-1; J: TRBJ2-4; CDR3: CASSKASRDRLNIQYF; DNA: TGTGCCAGCAGCAAAGCGTCCCGGGACAGATTAAACATTCAGTACTTC
size: NA; D: NA; V: TRBV11-2; J: TRBJ2-7; CDR3: CASSLGATEQYF; DNA: TGTGCCAGCAGCTTAGGGGCTACCGAGCAGTACTTC
size: NA; D: NA; V: TRBV15; J: TRBJ2-7; CDR3: CATSRSTDSSYEQYF; DNA: TGTGCCACCAGCAGATCGACAGACAGCTCCTACGAGCAGTACTTC
size: NA; D: NA; V: TRBV19; J: TRBJ2-1; CDR3: CASSIRGYNEQFF; DNA: TGTGCCAGTAGTATCCGAGGGTACAATGAGCAGTTCTTC
size: NA; D: TRBD1; V: TRBV6-5; J: TRBJ1-5; CDR3: CASSSRDRINQPQHF; DNA: TGTGCCAGCAGTTCACGGGACAGAATCAATCAGCCCCAGCATTTT
size: NA; D: NA; V: TRBV6-1; J: TRBJ2-7; CDR3: CASRSTGGHEQYF; DNA: TGTGCCAGCAGATCAACGGGTGGCCACGAGCAGTACTTC
size: NA; D: NA; V: TRBV28; J: TRBJ2-7; CDR3: CASRNRGAPKYF; DNA: TGTGCCAGCCGGAATAGGGGTGCCCCTAAGTACTTC
size: few; D: NA; V: TRBV6-1; J: TRBJ2-3; CDR3: CASSEEVTLSYTDTQYF; DNA: TGTGCCAGCAGTGAAGAGGTTACACTTAGCTACACAGATACGCAGTATTTT
size: NA; D: NA; V: TRBV6-5; J: TRBJ2-2; CDR3: CASSYSRAGGSGELFF; DNA: TGTGCCAGCAGTTATAGTCGGGCCGGGGGTAGCGGGGAGCTGTTTTTT
size: NA; D: NA; V: TRBV10-3; J: TRBJ1-3; CDR3: CAISPDSGNTIYF; DNA: TGTGCCATCAGTCCAGACTCTGGAAACACCATATATTTT
size: NA; D: NA; V: TRBV6-6; J: TRBJ1-5; CDR3: CASSYPEGPQHF; DNA: TGTGCCAGCAGTTACCCAGAGGGGCCCCAGCATTTT
size: NA; D: NA; V: TRBV28; J: TRBJ2-7; CDR3: CASTSWAGAHYEQYF; DNA: TGTGCCAGCACCTCCTGGGCGGGGGCCCACTACGAGCAGTACTTC
size: few; D: NA; V: TRBV6-5; J: TRBJ2-1; CDR3: CASSLVTDNEQFF; DNA: TGTGCCAGCAGCCTCGTTACGGACAATGAGCAGTTCTTC
size: NA; D: TRBD1; V: TRBV5-4; J: TRBJ2-3; CDR3: CASSLTTGEIVGKQYF; DNA: TGTGCCAGCAGCTTGACGACAGGGGAAATTGTTGGAAAGCAGTATTTT
size: few; D: TRBD1; V: TRBV7-2; J: TRBJ2-1; CDR3: CASSSDRGSGEQFF; DNA: TGTGCCAGCAGCTCCGACAGGGGTTCGGGTGAGCAGTTCTTC
size: NA; D: NA; V: TRBV5-6; J: TRBJ2-3; CDR3: CASSSTGTDTQYF; DNA: TGTGCCAGCAGCTCCACCGGGACAGATACGCAGTATTTT
size: once; D: TRBD2; V: TRBV18; J: TRBJ2-7; CDR3: CASSPPVFSGTSSYEQYF; DNA: TGTGCCAGCTCACCACCGGTCTTTAGCGGGACCAGCTCCTACGAGCAGTACTTC
size: NA; D: TRBD1; V: TRBV18; J: TRBJ2-7; CDR3: CASSPSTGGAYEQYF; DNA: TGTGCCAGCTCACCATCAACAGGGGGAGCCTACGAGCAGTACTTC
size: NA; D: NA; V: TRBV6-6; J: TRBJ1-1; CDR3: CASRPGGGSGAEAFF; DNA: TGTGCCAGCCGCCCGGGCGGGGGGTCGGGGGCTGAAGCTTTCTTT
size: NA; D: NA; V: TRBV2; J: TRBJ1-1; CDR3: CASSSNRRDTEAFF; DNA: TGTGCCAGCAGTTCAAATAGACGGGACACTGAAGCTTTCTTT
size: NA; D: TRBD2; V: TRBV2; J: TRBJ2-5; CDR3: CASREREGQETQYF; DNA: TGTGCCAGCAGAGAGCGGGAGGGCCAAGAGACCCAGTACTTC
size: NA; D: TRBD2; V: TRBV5-1; J: TRBJ2-3; CDR3: CASRLAVSTDTQYF; DNA: TGCGCCAGCAGACTAGCGGTGAGCACAGATACGCAGTATTTT
size: NA; D: NA; V: TRBV5-5; J: TRBJ2-7; CDR3: CASSLIRGSSYEQYF; DNA: TGTGCCAGCAGCTTGATTCGCGGTAGCTCCTACGAGCAGTACTTC
size: NA; D: NA; V: TRBV7-9; J: TRBJ2-5; CDR3: CASSLAPVAHETQYF; DNA: TGTGCCAGCAGCTTAGCGCCGGTAGCCCACGAGACCCAGTACTTC
size: NA; D: NA; V: TRBV11-1; J: TRBJ2-7; CDR3: CASSLAAGLYEQYF; DNA: TGTGCCAGCAGCTTAGCGGCAGGCCTCTACGAGCAGTACTTC
size: NA; D: NA; V: TRBV5-4; J: TRBJ2-2; CDR3: CASSVEGANTGELFF; DNA: TGTGCCAGCAGCGTCGAGGGGGCGAACACCGGGGAGCTGTTTTTT
size: NA; D: NA; V: TRBV9; J: TRBJ1-5; CDR3: CASSPGRGDQPQHF; DNA: TGTGCCAGCAGCCCAGGGCGGGGAGATCAGCCCCAGCATTTT
size: NA; D: TRBD1; V: TRBV5-1; J: TRBJ1-3; CDR3: CASSLGTGAGNTIYF; DNA: TGCGCCAGCAGCTTGGGGACAGGGGCTGGAAACACCATATATTTT